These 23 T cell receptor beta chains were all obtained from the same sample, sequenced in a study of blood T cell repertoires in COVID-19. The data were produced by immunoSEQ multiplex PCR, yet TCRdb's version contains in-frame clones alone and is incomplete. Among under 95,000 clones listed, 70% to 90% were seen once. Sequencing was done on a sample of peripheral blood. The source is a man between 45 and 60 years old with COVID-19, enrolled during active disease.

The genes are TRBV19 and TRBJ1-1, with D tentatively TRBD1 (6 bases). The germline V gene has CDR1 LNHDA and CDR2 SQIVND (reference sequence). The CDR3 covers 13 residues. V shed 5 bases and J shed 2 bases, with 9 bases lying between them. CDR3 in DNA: TGTGCCAGTAGTTTACAGGGAAACACTGAAGCTTTCTTT. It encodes CASSLQGNTEAFF.

The CDR3 DNA reads TGTGCCAGCAGCAAGGGACAGGGGGCGAATAATTCACCCCTCCACTTT. It translates to CASSKGQGANNSPLHF. The chain carries TRBV3-1 (or the pseudogene TRBV3-2) and TRBJ1-6; the match to TRBD1 covers 12 bases. The CDR3 runs to 16 residues. The J segment lost 5 bases and the V segment lost 5 bases, leaving 4 bases of the junction unmatched. CDR1 and CDR2 from the germline V gene are LGHDT and YNNKEL (reference sequence).

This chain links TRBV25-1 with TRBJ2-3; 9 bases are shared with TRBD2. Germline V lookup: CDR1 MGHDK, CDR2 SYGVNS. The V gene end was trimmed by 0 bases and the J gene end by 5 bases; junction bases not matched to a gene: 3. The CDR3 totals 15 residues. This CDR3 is CASSEYAGGGDTQYF. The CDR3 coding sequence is TGTGCCAGCAGTGAATACGCGGGAGGGGGAGATACGCAGTATTTT.

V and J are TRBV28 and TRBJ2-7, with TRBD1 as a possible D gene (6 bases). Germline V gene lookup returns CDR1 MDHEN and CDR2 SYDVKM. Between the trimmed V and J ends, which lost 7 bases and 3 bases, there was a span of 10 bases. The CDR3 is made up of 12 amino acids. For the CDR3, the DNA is TGTGCCAGCACGACAGGTGTCTACGAGCAGTACTTC. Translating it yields CASTTGVYEQYF.

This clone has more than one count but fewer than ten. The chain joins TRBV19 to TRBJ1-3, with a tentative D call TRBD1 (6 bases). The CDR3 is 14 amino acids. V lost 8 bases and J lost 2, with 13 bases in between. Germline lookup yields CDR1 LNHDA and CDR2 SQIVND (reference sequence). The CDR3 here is CASRWQGTGNTIYF. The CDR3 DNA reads TGTGCCAGTCGATGGCAGGGGACTGGAAACACCATATATTTT.

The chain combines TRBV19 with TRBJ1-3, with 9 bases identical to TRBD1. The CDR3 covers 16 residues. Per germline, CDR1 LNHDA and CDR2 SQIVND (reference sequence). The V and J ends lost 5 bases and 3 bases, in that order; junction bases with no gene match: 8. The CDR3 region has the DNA TGTGCCAGTAGTTCTCACAGGGGGCTTTTTGGAAACACCATATATTTT. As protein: CASSSHRGLFGNTIYF.

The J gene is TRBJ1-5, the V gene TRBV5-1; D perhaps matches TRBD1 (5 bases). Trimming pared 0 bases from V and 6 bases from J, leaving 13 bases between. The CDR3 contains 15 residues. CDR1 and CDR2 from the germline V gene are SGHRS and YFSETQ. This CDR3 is CASSLDSPGFQPQHF. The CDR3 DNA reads TGCGCCAGCAGCTTGGATAGCCCAGGGTTTCAGCCCCAGCATTTT.

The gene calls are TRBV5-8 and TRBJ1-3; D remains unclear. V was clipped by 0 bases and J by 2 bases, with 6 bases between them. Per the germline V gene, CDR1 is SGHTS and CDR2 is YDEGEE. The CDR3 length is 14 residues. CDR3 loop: CASSLGRPGNTIYF. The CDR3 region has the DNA TGTGCCAGCAGCTTGGGCAGGCCTGGAAACACCATATATTTT.

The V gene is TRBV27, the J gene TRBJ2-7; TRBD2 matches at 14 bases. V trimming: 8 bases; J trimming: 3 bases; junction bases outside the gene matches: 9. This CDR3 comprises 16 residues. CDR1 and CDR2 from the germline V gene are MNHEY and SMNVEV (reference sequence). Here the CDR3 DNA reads TGTGCCAGCGGAGATCCCGGGACTAGCGGGAGCTACGAGCAGTACTTC. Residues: CASGDPGTSGSYEQYF.

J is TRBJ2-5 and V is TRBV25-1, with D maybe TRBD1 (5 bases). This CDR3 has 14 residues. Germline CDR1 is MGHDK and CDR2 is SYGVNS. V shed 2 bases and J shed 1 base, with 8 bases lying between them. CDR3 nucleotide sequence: TGTGCCAGCAGTGAAATAGACAGCCAAGAGACCCAGTACTTC. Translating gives CASSEIDSQETQYF.

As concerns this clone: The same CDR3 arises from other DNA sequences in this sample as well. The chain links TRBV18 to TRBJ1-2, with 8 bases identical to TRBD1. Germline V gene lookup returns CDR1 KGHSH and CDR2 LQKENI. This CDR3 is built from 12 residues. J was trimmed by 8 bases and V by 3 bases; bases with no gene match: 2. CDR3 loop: CASSPWTGGYTF. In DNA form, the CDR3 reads TGTGCCAGCTCACCTTGGACAGGGGGCTACACCTTC.

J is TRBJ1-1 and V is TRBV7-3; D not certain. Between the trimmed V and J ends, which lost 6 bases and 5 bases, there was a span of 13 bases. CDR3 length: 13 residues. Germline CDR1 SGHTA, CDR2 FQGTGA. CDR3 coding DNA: TGTGCCAGCAGGAGGGCTGCCCGGACTGAAGCTTTCTTT. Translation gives CASRRAARTEAFF.

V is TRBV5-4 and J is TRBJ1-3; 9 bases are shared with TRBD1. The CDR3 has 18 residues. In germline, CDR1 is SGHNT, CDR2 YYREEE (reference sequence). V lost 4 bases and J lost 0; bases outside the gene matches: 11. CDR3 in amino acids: CASSPGQGKLFSGNTIYF. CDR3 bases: TGTGCCAGCAGCCCGGGACAGGGCAAACTGTTCTCTGGAAACACCATATATTTT.

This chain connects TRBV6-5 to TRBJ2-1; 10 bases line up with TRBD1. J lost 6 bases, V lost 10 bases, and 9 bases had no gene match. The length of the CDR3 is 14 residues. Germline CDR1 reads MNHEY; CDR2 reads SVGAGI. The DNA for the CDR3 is TGTGCCATCTTACGACAGGGGGCGCGCAATGAGCAGTTCTTC. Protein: CAILRQGARNEQFF.

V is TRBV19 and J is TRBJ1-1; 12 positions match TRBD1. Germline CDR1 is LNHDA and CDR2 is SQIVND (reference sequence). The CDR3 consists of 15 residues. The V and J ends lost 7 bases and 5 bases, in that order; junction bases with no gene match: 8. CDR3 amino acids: CASMGTGGLGTEAFF. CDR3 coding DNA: TGTGCCAGTATGGGGACAGGGGGCTTAGGAACTGAAGCTTTCTTT.

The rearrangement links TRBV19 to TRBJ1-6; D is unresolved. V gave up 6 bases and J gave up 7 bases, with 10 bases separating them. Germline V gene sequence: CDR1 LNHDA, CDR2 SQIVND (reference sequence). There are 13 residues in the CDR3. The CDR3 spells CASSQKLNSPLHF. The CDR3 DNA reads TGTGCCAGTAGCCAAAAACTGAATTCACCCCTCCACTTT. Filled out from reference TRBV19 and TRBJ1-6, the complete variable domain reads DGGITQSPKYLFRKEGQNVTLSCEQNLNHDAMYWYRQDPGQGLRLIYYSQIVNDFQKGDIAEGYSVSREKKESFPLTVTSAQKNPTAFYLCASSQKLNSPLHFGNGTRLTVT.

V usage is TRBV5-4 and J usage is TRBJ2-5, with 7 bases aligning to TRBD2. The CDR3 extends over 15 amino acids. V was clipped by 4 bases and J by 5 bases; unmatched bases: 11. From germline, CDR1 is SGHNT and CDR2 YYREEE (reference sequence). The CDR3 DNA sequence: TGTGCCAGCAGCGGGGGAGGGTGGACCGGCGAGACCCAGTACTTC. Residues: CASSGGGWTGETQYF.

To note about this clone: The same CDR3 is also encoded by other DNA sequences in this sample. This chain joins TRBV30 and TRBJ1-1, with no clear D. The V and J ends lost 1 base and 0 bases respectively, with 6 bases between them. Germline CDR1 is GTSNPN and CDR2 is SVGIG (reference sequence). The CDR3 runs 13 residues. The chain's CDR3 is CAWSGTVNTEAFF. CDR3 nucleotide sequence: TGTGCCTGGAGTGGAACAGTGAACACTGAAGCTTTCTTT.

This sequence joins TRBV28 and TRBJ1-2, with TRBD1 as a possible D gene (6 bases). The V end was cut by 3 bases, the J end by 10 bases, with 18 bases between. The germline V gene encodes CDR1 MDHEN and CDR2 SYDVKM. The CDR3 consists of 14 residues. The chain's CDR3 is CASSLGQATDYYTF. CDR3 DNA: TGTGCCAGCAGTTTGGGACAAGCTACGGATTACTACACCTTC.

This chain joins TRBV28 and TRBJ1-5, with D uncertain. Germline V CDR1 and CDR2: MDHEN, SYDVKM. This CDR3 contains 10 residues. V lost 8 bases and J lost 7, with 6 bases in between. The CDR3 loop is CASGGQPQHF. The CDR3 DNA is TGTGCCAGCGGAGGACAGCCCCAGCATTTT.

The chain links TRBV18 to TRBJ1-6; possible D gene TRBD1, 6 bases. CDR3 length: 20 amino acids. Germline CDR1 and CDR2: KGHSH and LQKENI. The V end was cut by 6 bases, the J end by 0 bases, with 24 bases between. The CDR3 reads CASSSDRRVFSSSYNSPLHF. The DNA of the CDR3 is TGTGCCAGCTCGTCCGACAGGAGAGTATTTTCAAGCTCCTATAATTCACCCCTCCACTTT. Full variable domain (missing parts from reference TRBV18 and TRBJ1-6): NAGVMQNPRHLVRRRGQEARLRCSPMKGHSHVYWYRQLPEEGLKFMVYLQKENIIDESGMPKERFSAEFPKEGPSILRIQQVVRGDSAAYFCASSSDRRVFSSSYNSPLHFGNGTRLTVT.

The CDR3 here is CASNQGGGLSEKLFF. CDR3 in DNA: TGTGCCAGCAACCAAGGGGGGGGCTTGAGTGAAAAACTGTTTTTT. V is TRBV6-5 and J is TRBJ1-4, with D perhaps matching TRBD1 (6 bases). The V gene lost 7 bases and the J gene lost 7 bases, with 19 bases spanning the gap. Germline V lookup: CDR1 MNHEY, CDR2 SVGAGI. CDR3 length: 15 amino acids.

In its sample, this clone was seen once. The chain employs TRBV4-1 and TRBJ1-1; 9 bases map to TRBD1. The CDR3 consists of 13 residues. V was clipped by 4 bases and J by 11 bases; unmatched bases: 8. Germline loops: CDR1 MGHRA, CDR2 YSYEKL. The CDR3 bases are TGCGCCAGCAGCCCGGAGACAGGGGGGCTTGCTTTCTTT. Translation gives CASSPETGGLAFF.